The 32 T cell receptor beta chains below come from one sample, sequenced in a study of PD-L1 blockade in urothelial cancer. The method was immunoSEQ multiplex PCR; TCRdb's version includes in-frame clones alone and lacks a portion of them. The table records some 51,000 clones, 75% to 90% of them present only once. The specimen was PBMCs, collected around atezolizumab (anti-PD-L1) treatment. The receptors shown here come from a man between 60 and 70 years old with urothelial cancer.

The J gene is TRBJ2-3, the V gene TRBV7-9; D gene uncertain. CDR3 size: 12 residues. Germline V lookup: CDR1 SEHNR, CDR2 FQNEAQ (reference sequence). With 4 bases removed from V and 4 bases from J, the gap between germline ends came to 6 bases. CDR3 residues: CASSSSSDTQYF. CDR3 DNA sequence: TGTGCCAGCAGCTCTAGTTCAGATACGCAGTATTTT.

The table lists this clone with a count of one. The V gene is TRBV28, the J gene TRBJ2-1, with TRBD2 matching 12 bases. The V and J ends lost 5 bases and 7 bases, in that order; junction bases with no gene match: 9. CDR3 size: 16 residues. CDR1 and CDR2 (germline): MDHEN, SYDVKM. For the CDR3, the DNA is TGTGCCAGCAGTCCTAAGACTAGCGGGAGTCTAAATGAGCAGTTCTTC. Protein product: CASSPKTSGSLNEQFF.

The chain employs TRBV19 and TRBJ1-5; the match to TRBD1 covers 9 bases. The V gene end was trimmed by 2 bases and the J gene end by 1 base; junction bases not matched to a gene: 3. Germline CDR1 is LNHDA and CDR2 is SQIVND (reference sequence). The CDR3 is 16 residues long. The chain's CDR3 is CASSIPTGGSNQPQHF. For the CDR3, the DNA is TGTGCCAGTAGTATACCGACAGGGGGGAGCAATCAGCCCCAGCATTTT.

The rearrangement uses TRBV6-5 and TRBJ1-1; TRBD1 aligns across 7 bases. J lost 1 base, V lost 10 bases, and 12 bases had no gene match. CDR1 is MNHEY, CDR2 SVGAGI, per germline. This CDR3 region has 15 residues. This CDR3 is CATRTGGSSNTEAFF. The CDR3 nucleotides read TGTGCCACTCGGACAGGCGGATCATCGAACACTGAAGCTTTCTTT.

The chain is built from TRBV28 and TRBJ2-7; 10 bases align to TRBD2. V lost 1 base and J lost 3; bases outside the gene matches: 6. The CDR3 contains 16 residues. Germline CDR1 MDHEN, CDR2 SYDVKM. CDR3 region: CASSLYLAGVGYEQYF. The CDR3 nucleotides are TGTGCCAGCAGTTTATACCTAGCGGGAGTTGGCTACGAGCAGTACTTC.

This clone qualifies as large (0.1 to 1%). In DNA form, the CDR3 reads TGTGCCAGCAGCGTAACGGGAGCTGTTGGTTCACCCCTCCACTTT. Translating it yields CASSVTGAVGSPLHF. V usage is TRBV9 and J usage is TRBJ1-6; no clear D. The CDR3 totals 15 residues. The V and J ends lost 1 base and 9 bases respectively, with 14 bases between them. Germline CDR1 reads SGDLS; CDR2 reads YYNGEE.

The chain recombines TRBV7-8 with TRBJ2-3; TRBD1 matches at 7 bases. From germline, CDR1 is SGHVS and CDR2 FQNEAQ. The CDR3 extends over 13 amino acids. With V trimmed by 3 bases and J by 5 bases, 2 bases remained unmatched. CDR3 coding DNA: TGTGCCAGCAGCTTGGGGACAGTAGATACGCAGTATTTT. Translating gives CASSLGTVDTQYF.

The gene calls are TRBV19 and TRBJ2-3; D may be TRBD1 (5 bases). This CDR3 is 16 amino acids long. Germline V CDR1 and CDR2: LNHDA, SQIVND (reference sequence). Deletions cut 6 bases from V and 1 base from J, with 17 bases between. Here the CDR3 reads CASRGPGIFGTDTQYF. In nucleotides, the CDR3 is TGTGCCAGTAGGGGGCCCGGAATCTTTGGCACAGATACGCAGTATTTT.

V is TRBV30 and J is TRBJ2-7; 7 positions match TRBD2. The CDR3 extends over 13 amino acids. Losses at the gene ends were 7 bases for V and 6 bases for J; bases not matched to a gene: 12. Germline lookup yields CDR1 GTSNPN and CDR2 SVGIG (reference sequence). The CDR3 spells CAFLRTSFGEQYF. The CDR3 coding sequence is TGTGCCTTCTTACGGACTAGTTTCGGCGAGCAGTACTTC.

The V and J genes are TRBV6-1 and TRBJ1-5; TRBD1 matches 7 bases. V shed 7 bases, J shed 1 base, and the junction held 7 bases outside the gene matches. Germline values: CDR1 MNHNS, CDR2 SASEGT. The CDR3 has 15 residues. The CDR3 loop reads CASNPTGLSNQPQHF. Written as DNA, the CDR3 is TGTGCCAGCAACCCGACAGGGCTAAGCAATCAGCCCCAGCATTTT.

The chain uses TRBV30 and TRBJ2-3, with 8 bases that match TRBD2. This CDR3 has 13 residues. V was clipped by 1 base and J by 6 bases; unmatched bases: 3. Germline V gene lookup returns CDR1 GTSNPN and CDR2 SVGIG (reference sequence). The CDR3 loop reads CAWSGGGGDTQYF. For the CDR3, the DNA is TGTGCCTGGAGTGGCGGCGGGGGGGATACGCAGTATTTT. Looking up the rest from reference TRBV30 and TRBJ2-3 gives the full variable domain: SQTIHQWPATLVQPVGSPLSLECTVEGTSNPNLYWYRQAAGRGLQLLFYSVGIGQISSEVPQNLSASRPQDRQFILSSKKLLLSDSGFYLCAWSGGGGDTQYFGPGTRLTVL.

The rearrangement joins TRBV5-4 to TRBJ1-1, with D possibly being TRBD1 (6 bases). Per the germline V gene, CDR1 is SGHNT and CDR2 is YYREEE (reference sequence). The V end lost 4 bases, the J end lost 0 bases, and 13 bases lay between the germline ends. CDR3 length: 15 residues. The CDR3: CASSPPGQLNTEAFF. The CDR3 nucleotides read TGTGCCAGCAGCCCCCCCGGACAGTTGAACACTGAAGCTTTCTTT.

A word on this clone: The germline gene is not matched at one end of the junction; a read error may be the cause. V is TRBV7-7 and J is TRBJ2-6, with a weak D call TRBD2 (6 bases). The CDR3 is made up of 18 amino acids. Germline CDR1 and CDR2: SSHAT and FNYEAQ (reference sequence). The CDR3: CASSPLGGFHSGANVLTF. Written as DNA, the CDR3 is TGTGCTAGCAGCCCCCTGGGGGGTTTCCACTCTGGGGCCAACGTCCTGACTTTC.

The chain links TRBV4-3 to TRBJ2-1; the match to TRBD2 covers 9 bases. The CDR3 is made up of 18 amino acids. CDR1 and CDR2 from the germline V gene are LGHNA and YSLEER. The V and J ends lost 0 bases and 8 bases, in that order; junction bases with no gene match: 14. The CDR3 DNA sequence: TGCGCCAGCAGCCAAGAGTTAGTTGGGCTAGCGGGACCCGATGAGCAGTTCTTC. Translated: CASSQELVGLAGPDEQFF.

The chain links TRBV6-5 to TRBJ1-5; D might be TRBD1 (6 bases). Germline V lookup: CDR1 MNHEY, CDR2 SVGAGI. The CDR3 has 15 residues. V dropped 6 bases and J dropped 2 bases, with 14 bases sitting between them. The CDR3 region is CASRTGGIGNQPQHF. The CDR3 coding sequence is TGTGCCAGCAGGACAGGTGGAATTGGCAATCAGCCCCAGCATTTT.

The chain is built from TRBV4-2 and TRBJ1-5, with D maybe TRBD1 (5 bases). Germline lookup yields CDR1 LGHNA and CDR2 YNFKEQ. This CDR3 contains 14 residues. Trimming took off 5 bases at V and 3 bases at J, with 11 bases between the two ends. As DNA, the CDR3 is TGTGCCAGCAGCGAAGCAGGGAACAATCAGCCCCAGCATTTT. Translated, it gives CASSEAGNNQPQHF.

This clone was seen more than once but under ten times. The chain uses TRBV5-1 and TRBJ1-1; weak D call: TRBD1 (6 bases). This CDR3 spans 14 amino acids. V lost 0 bases, J lost 9 bases, and 15 bases lay in between. From germline, CDR1 is SGHRS and CDR2 YFSETQ. CDR3 sequence (DNA): TGCGCCAGCAGCTTGGACGGGGGGCAGTGGAAAGCTTTCTTT. Translation: CASSLDGGQWKAFF.

This chain uses TRBV7-9 with TRBJ2-1, with TRBD2 as a possible D gene (6 bases). CDR3 size: 16 residues. CDR1 is SEHNR and CDR2 is FQNEAQ in the germline V gene (reference sequence). Trimming cost V 4 bases and J 3 bases, with 16 bases left between them. Here the CDR3 reads CASSSLLASYYNEQFF. CDR3 bases: TGTGCCAGCAGCTCACTACTAGCTTCCTACTACAATGAGCAGTTCTTC. The full variable domain, in which reference TRBV7-9 and TRBJ2-1 provide the parts outside the CDR3, is DTGVSQNPRHKITKRGQNVTFRCDPISEHNRLYWYRQTLGQGPEFLTYFQNEAQLEKSRLLSDRFSAERPKGSFSTLEIQRTEQGDSAMYLCASSSLLASYYNEQFFGPGTRLTVL.

The rearrangement joins TRBV6-6 to TRBJ1-3, with D possibly matching TRBD1 (6 bases). The length of the CDR3 is 13 residues. Germline CDR1 and CDR2: MNHNY and SVGAGI (reference sequence). The ends were cut back, 7 bases at V and 2 bases at J, with 9 bases in the middle. The CDR3 sequence: CASMRGTGNTIYF. The CDR3 nucleotides read TGTGCCAGCATGAGGGGGACTGGAAACACCATATATTTT.

This chain links TRBV18 with TRBJ1-1; possibly TRBD1 for D (6 bases). Deletions cut 3 bases from V and 8 bases from J, with 13 bases between. Germline V gives CDR1 KGHSH, CDR2 LQKENI. This CDR3 comprises 13 residues. The CDR3, as DNA: TGTGCCAGCTCACCCCAACAGGGACAAGAAGCTTTCTTT. Protein: CASSPQQGQEAFF.

The gene calls are TRBV5-1 and TRBJ2-2; maybe TRBD1 (6 bases). Germline loops: CDR1 SGHRS, CDR2 YFSETQ. Trimming stripped 2 bases from V and 2 bases from J, with 10 bases between. This CDR3 region has 15 residues. The CDR3 protein is CASSFGQFNTGELFF. The CDR3 DNA sequence: TGCGCCAGCAGCTTTGGACAGTTTAACACCGGGGAGCTGTTTTTT.

This chain uses TRBV5-1 with TRBJ2-7; possibly TRBD2 for D (5 bases). Per the germline V gene, CDR1 is SGHRS and CDR2 is YFSETQ. There are 13 residues in the CDR3. Trimming removed 4 bases at V and 5 bases at J, with 13 bases between. The CDR3 is CASSTVVEDEQYF. The CDR3 DNA reads as TGCGCCAGCAGCACAGTCGTGGAGGACGAGCAGTACTTC.

This clone was seen a single time. CDR3 nucleotides: TGTGCCAGCAGGTTGGGACTAGCGGACGTCTCCTACGAGCAGTACTTC. It specifies CASRLGLADVSYEQYF. The V gene is TRBV2, the J gene TRBJ2-7; TRBD2 agrees at 11 bases. This CDR3 region has 16 residues. Germline trimming cut 6 bases from V and 0 bases from J; bases unmatched to any gene: 7. The germline CDR1 and CDR2 sequences are SNHLY and FYNNEI.

The chain employs TRBV6-6 and TRBJ1-2; tentative D call: TRBD1 (6 bases). Germline values: CDR1 MNHNY, CDR2 SVGAGI (reference sequence). CDR3 length: 11 amino acids. Between the trimmed V and J ends, which lost 7 bases and 5 bases, there was a span of 8 bases. The DNA of the CDR3 is TGTGCCAGCACCCAGGGGTATGGCTACACCTTC. Its protein product is CASTQGYGYTF.

The chain has TRBV11-2 and TRBJ2-3, with 9 bases fitting TRBD2. CDR1 and CDR2 (germline): SGHAT, FQNNGV. V was clipped by 1 base and J by 8 bases; unmatched bases: 7. CDR3 length: 15 amino acids. The CDR3 is CASSLARGRAPTQYF. The CDR3, as DNA: TGTGCCAGCAGCTTAGCACGCGGGAGGGCTCCTACGCAGTATTTT.

This clone has only a few counts. The chain has TRBV6-1 and TRBJ2-3; D unclear. CDR3 length: 15 amino acids. Germline V gene data show CDR1 as MNHNS and CDR2 as SASEGT. Deletions cut 2 bases from V and 2 bases from J, with 11 bases between. CDR3 residues: CASSELDGTTDTQYF. CDR3 coding DNA: TGTGCCAGCAGTGAACTTGATGGCACCACAGATACGCAGTATTTT.

This chain connects TRBV18 to TRBJ2-3; 7 bases match TRBD1. Trimming took 1 base from V and 4 from J; bases not matched to a gene: 2. The V gene's germline CDR1 is KGHSH and CDR2 LQKENI. The CDR3 loop spans 14 amino acids. The CDR3 protein is CASSPLDRADTQYF. The CDR3 coding sequence is TGTGCCAGCTCACCACTCGACAGGGCAGATACGCAGTATTTT.

The chain is built from TRBV19 and TRBJ2-6; 7 bases align to TRBD1. With V trimmed by 5 bases and J by 0 bases, 7 bases remained unmatched. This CDR3 region has 17 residues. Germline assignment: CDR1 LNHDA and CDR2 SQIVND (reference sequence). The CDR3: CASSPQDRVSGANVLTF. Here the CDR3 DNA reads TGTGCCAGTAGTCCCCAAGACAGGGTCTCTGGGGCCAACGTCCTGACTTTC. The whole variable domain, remainder taken from reference TRBV19 and TRBJ2-6, is DGGITQSPKYLFRKEGQNVTLSCEQNLNHDAMYWYRQDPGQGLRLIYYSQIVNDFQKGDIAEGYSVSREKKESFPLTVTSAQKNPTAFYLCASSPQDRVSGANVLTFGAGSRLTVL.

The CDR3, as DNA: TGTGCCAGCAAACAGGGGGCCGAGACCCAGTACTTC. Its protein is CASKQGAETQYF. The chain is built from TRBV7-9 and TRBJ2-5, with 9 bases matching TRBD1. V lost 7 bases, J lost 5 bases, and 2 bases stayed unmatched. The CDR3 spans 12 residues. CDR1 is SEHNR, CDR2 FQNEAQ, per germline (reference sequence).

The CDR3 region has the DNA TGTGCCAGCAGCCAAGAGCCGGGAACGAACACTGAAGCTTTCTTT. Encoded protein: CASSQEPGTNTEAFF. The chain uses TRBV4-2 and TRBJ1-1; D is uncertain. Trimming shortened V by 0 bases and J by 1 base, and 9 bases separated the two germline ends. CDR1 and CDR2 (germline): LGHNA, YNFKEQ. The CDR3 totals 15 residues.

The gene calls are TRBV5-1 and TRBJ2-3, with TRBD2 matching over 14 bases. CDR3 length: 16 amino acids. J lost 5 bases, V lost 0 bases, and 2 bases had no gene match. CDR1 is SGHRS, CDR2 YFSETQ, per germline. CDR3 sequence: CASSLGLAGGEDTQYF. The CDR3 nucleotides are TGCGCCAGCAGCTTGGGACTAGCGGGAGGGGAAGATACGCAGTATTTT. The variable domain in full, completed from reference TRBV5-1 and TRBJ2-3, reads KAGVTQTPRYLIKTRGQQVTLSCSPISGHRSVSWYQQTPGQGLQFLFEYFSETQRNKGNFPGRFSGRQFSNSRSEMNVSTLELGDSALYLCASSLGLAGGEDTQYFGPGTRLTVL.

V gene TRBV28 combines with J gene TRBJ1-5; 9 positions match TRBD1. V gave up 4 bases and J gave up 7 bases; unmatched junction bases: 8. The CDR3 is 15 amino acids. The germline V gene encodes CDR1 MDHEN and CDR2 SYDVKM. The CDR3: CASSSDRGGVQPQHF. The CDR3 bases are TGTGCCAGCAGTTCGGACAGGGGAGGCGTGCAGCCCCAGCATTTT.